This passage covers 2 T cell receptor beta chains from one sample sequenced in a study of T-cell memory formation after mild COVID-19. TCRdb reprocessed the 5' RACE reads via MiXCR and lists one record per CDR3 protein. The sample records 400,000 to 450,000 distinct CDR3 sequences, roughly 18% being singletons. The sample taken for sequencing was PBMCs or a T cell subset sorted from them (not recorded which). These receptor sequences come from a man aged 18 to 30 who had mild COVID-19 (a few samples of this study predate the infection). Cell type and time point are not known.

This chain links TRBV27 with TRBJ1-1, with 7 bases identical to TRBD1. The V and J ends lost 6 bases and 2 bases, in that order; junction bases with no gene match: 9. Germline loops: CDR1 MNHEY, CDR2 SMNVEV (reference sequence). The CDR3 loop spans 15 amino acids. The CDR3 coding sequence is TGTGCCAGCAGCGTATTAGGGGGCATTAACACTGAAGCTTTCTTT. This sequence encodes CASSVLGGINTEAFF.

This clonotype was detected only a few times. V gene TRBV7-2 combines with J gene TRBJ2-1; weak D call: TRBD1 (6 bases). In germline, CDR1 is SGHTA, CDR2 FQGNSA. The length of the CDR3 is 17 residues. Trimming took off 5 bases at V and 0 bases at J, with 17 bases between the two ends. This CDR3 is CASSPSPRGISYNEQFF. DNA for the CDR3: TGTGCCAGCAGCCCTAGCCCTAGGGGGATCTCCTACAATGAGCAGTTCTTC.